Listed below are T cell receptor beta chains from one sample, sequenced in a study of control samples from healthy donors and cancer patients. Sequencing used immunoSEQ multiplex PCR; TCRdb keeps in-frame clones, though not all of them. The table includes 130,000 or so clones, 94% detected once. The sequencing sample was made of blood. The receptors originated from a man aged 40-49 years in good health. Each CDR3 is given with its conserved first and last residue. A D gene is named only where the DNA matches it firmly. Clone size is shown for a subset of rows, as once, few, many or a class of expanded clone.

d_call | clone_size | j_call | v_call | cdr3_nt | cdr3_aa
. | few | TRBJ2-5 | TRBV9 | TGTGCCAGCAGCGTAGACGACGGGGCAGAGACCCAGTACTTC | CASSVDDGAETQYF
. | . | TRBJ1-2 | TRBV18 | TGTGCCAGCTCACCGGGGCTCGGGGGGTTCTATGGCTACACCTTC | CASSPGLGGFYGYTF
. | . | TRBJ2-2 | TRBV2 | TGTGCCAGCAGTGTATCCAGGGGACCCTTCATGAACACCGGGGAGCTGTTTTTT | CASSVSRGPFMNTGELFF
TRBD1 | . | TRBJ1-6 | TRBV7-8 | TGTGCCAGCAGCTCCACCGACAGGGGGCCCTATAATTCACCCCTCCACTTT | CASSSTDRGPYNSPLHF
. | . | TRBJ2-3 | TRBV5-1 | TGCGCCAGCAGCTTGGAAAAGCGGAGCACAGATACGCAGTATTTT | CASSLEKRSTDTQYF
TRBD1 | . | TRBJ1-2 | TRBV2 | TGTGCCAGCGGACAGGCTAACTATGGCTACACCTTC | CASGQANYGYTF
. | . | TRBJ2-1 | TRBV7-3 | TGTGTCAGCAGCTTAAGAGGAGGGGTATACAATGAGCAGTTCTTC | CVSSLRGGVYNEQFF
. | once | TRBJ1-2 | TRBV9 | TGTGCCAGCAGCGTCGCCACGGATTTTAACTATGGCTACACCTTC | CASSVATDFNYGYTF
. | once | TRBJ2-7 | TRBV10-1 | TGCGCCGGCGAGGGAGAGACACCCTCCTACGAGCAGTACTTC | CAGEGETPSYEQYF
. | . | TRBJ2-6 | TRBV15 | TGTGCCACCAGCAGAGTCCGGACTTTAGAAGACCAAACGAGGGCCAACGTCCTGACTTTC | CATSRVRTLEDQTRANVLTF
. | . | TRBJ1-3 | TRBV6-5 | TGTGCCAGCAGTCCCCAGTTACTCTCTGGAAACACCATATATTTT | CASSPQLLSGNTIYF
TRBD2 | . | TRBJ2-7 | TRBV20-1 | TGCAGTGCTAGTGCGGGACTAGCGGGCATCTCCTACGAGCAGTACTTC | CSASAGLAGISYEQYF
. | . | TRBJ2-1 | TRBV11-2 | TGTGCCAGCAGCTTAGATCACCCCTACAATGAGCAGTTCTTC | CASSLDHPYNEQFF
. | . | TRBJ2-5 | TRBV28 | TGTGCCAGCAGTTTACAGGGGGGGGAGACCCAGTACTTC | CASSLQGGETQYF
. | . | TRBJ2-1 | TRBV6-6 | TGTGCCAGCAGTTACAAGAATGAGCAGTTCTTC | CASSYKNEQFF
. | once | TRBJ1-2 | TRBV6-6 | TGTGCCAGCAGTTACGGGCGAAGGTATGGCTACACCTTC | CASSYGRRYGYTF
. | . | TRBJ2-5 | TRBV24-1 | TGTGCCACCAGTGATTCTGACAGGTACCAAGAGACCCAGTACTTC | CATSDSDRYQETQYF
. | . | TRBJ2-5 | TRBV2 | TGTGCCAGCAATACGGGGGTTTCGGAGACCCAGTACTTC | CASNTGVSETQYF
TRBD1 | . | TRBJ2-7 | TRBV5-5 | TGTGCCAGCAGCTTGACAGGGGGCGGCGGCGAGCAGTACTTC | CASSLTGGGGEQYF
. | . | TRBJ2-7 | TRBV27 | TGTGCCAGCAGTTTCCAGGGTCCCTACGAGCAGTACTTC | CASSFQGPYEQYF